The source of this T cell receptor beta chain is a study of blood T cell repertoires in COVID-19. Study in general: The United States, Italy and Spain supplied acute and convalescent COVID-19 samples. PBMCs, B-cell-depleted T cells, or T cells were the source of the cDNA or gDNA that made up the material.

V lost 6 bases, J lost 2 bases, and 15 bases lay in between. In germline, CDR1 is MNHEY, CDR2 SVGAGI. The length of the CDR3 is 15 residues. Authors' methods: How many nucleated cells were present was estimated from reference gene primer amplification. Data came from immunoSEQ multiplex PCR; TCRdb stores just in-frame clones and leaves some out. V and J calls plus clone size are reproduced from that table; the DNA served to infer D and trimming. The sample lists about 250,000 clones; 70% to 90% were seen once. This receptor was obtained from a man over 45 with acute or convalescent COVID-19. The chain joins TRBV6-5 to TRBJ2-3; D may be TRBD2 (6 bases). The sequenced material came from peripheral blood. CDR3 loop: CASRRPEGNTDTQYF. For the CDR3, the DNA is TGTGCCAGCAGGCGCCCGGAGGGAAACACAGATACGCAGTATTTT.